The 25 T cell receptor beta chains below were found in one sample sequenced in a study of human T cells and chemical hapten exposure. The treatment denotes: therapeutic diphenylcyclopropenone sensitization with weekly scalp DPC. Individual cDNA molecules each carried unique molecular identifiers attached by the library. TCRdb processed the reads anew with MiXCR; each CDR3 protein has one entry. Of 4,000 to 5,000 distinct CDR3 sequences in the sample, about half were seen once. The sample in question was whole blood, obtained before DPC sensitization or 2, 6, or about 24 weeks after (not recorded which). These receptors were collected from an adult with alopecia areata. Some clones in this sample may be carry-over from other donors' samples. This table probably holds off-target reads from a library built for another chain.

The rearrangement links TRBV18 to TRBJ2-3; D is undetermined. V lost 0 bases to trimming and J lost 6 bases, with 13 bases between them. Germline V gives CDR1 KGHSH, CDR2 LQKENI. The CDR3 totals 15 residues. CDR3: CASSPPGRTWDTQYF. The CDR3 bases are TGTGCCAGCTCACCACCGGGTAGGACGTGGGATACGCAGTATTTT.

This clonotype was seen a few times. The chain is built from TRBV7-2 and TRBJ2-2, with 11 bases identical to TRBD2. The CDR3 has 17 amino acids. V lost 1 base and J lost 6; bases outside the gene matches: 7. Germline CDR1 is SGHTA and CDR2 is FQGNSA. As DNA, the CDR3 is TGTGCCAGCAGCTTAGGAAAACTAGCGGGAGTCTCCGGGGAGCTGTTTTTT. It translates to CASSLGKLAGVSGELFF.

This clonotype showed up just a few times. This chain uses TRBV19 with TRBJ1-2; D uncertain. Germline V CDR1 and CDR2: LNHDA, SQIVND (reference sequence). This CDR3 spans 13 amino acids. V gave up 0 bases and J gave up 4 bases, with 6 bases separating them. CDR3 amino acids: CASSIDAFYGYTF. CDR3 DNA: TGTGCCAGTAGTATAGACGCCTTCTATGGCTACACCTTC.

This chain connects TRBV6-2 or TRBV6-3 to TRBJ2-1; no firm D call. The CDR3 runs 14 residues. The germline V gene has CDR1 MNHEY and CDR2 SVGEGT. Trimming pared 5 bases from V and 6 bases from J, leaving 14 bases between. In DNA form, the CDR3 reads TGTGCCAGCAGTCCCCCCGGACGTCTCAATGAGCAGTTCTTC. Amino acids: CASSPPGRLNEQFF.

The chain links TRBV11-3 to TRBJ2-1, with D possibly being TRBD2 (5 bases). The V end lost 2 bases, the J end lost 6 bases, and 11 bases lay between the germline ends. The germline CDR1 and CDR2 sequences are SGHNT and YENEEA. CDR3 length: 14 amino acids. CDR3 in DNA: TGTGCCAGCAGCTTAAGTCTAGCTACCAATGAGCAGTTCTTC. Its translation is CASSLSLATNEQFF.

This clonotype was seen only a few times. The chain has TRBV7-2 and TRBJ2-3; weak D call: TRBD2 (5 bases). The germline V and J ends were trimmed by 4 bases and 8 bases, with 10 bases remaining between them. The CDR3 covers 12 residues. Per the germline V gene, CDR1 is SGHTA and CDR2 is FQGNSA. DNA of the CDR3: TGTGCCAGCAGCTCGCGCCGGGGTACGCAGTATTTT. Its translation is CASSSRRGTQYF.

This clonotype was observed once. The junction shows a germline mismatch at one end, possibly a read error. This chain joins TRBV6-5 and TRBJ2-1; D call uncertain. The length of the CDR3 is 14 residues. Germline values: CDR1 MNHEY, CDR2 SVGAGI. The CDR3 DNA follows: TGTGCCGGCAGTTACTCGGCCCGAAACAATGAGCAGTTCTTC. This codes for CAGSYSARNNEQFF.

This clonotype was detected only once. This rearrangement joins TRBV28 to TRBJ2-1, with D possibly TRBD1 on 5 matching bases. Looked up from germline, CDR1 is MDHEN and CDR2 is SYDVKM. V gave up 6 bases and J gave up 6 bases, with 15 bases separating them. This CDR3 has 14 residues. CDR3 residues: CASSTSPGFNEQFF. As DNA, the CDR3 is TGTGCCAGCAGCACAAGCCCAGGGTTCAATGAGCAGTTCTTC.

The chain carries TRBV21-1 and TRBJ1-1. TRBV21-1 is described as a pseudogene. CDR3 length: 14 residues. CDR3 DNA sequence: TGTGCCAGCAGCAAAATACGGGGTACTACTGAAGCTTTCTTT. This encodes CASSKIRGTTEAFF.

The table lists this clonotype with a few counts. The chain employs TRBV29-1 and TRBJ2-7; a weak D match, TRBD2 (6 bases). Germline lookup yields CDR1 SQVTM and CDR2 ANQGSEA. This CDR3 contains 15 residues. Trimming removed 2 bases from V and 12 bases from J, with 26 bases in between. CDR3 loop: CSVELAGGSHGESYF. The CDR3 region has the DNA TGCAGCGTTGAACTCGCCGGGGGATCTCATGGGGAGTCGTACTTC.

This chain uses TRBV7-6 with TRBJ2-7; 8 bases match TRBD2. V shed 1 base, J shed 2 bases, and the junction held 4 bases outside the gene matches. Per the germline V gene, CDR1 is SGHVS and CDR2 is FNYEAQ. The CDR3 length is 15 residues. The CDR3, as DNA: TGTGCCAGCAGCTTAGTACAGCGGGGGCCCTACGAGCAGTACTTC. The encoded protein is CASSLVQRGPYEQYF.

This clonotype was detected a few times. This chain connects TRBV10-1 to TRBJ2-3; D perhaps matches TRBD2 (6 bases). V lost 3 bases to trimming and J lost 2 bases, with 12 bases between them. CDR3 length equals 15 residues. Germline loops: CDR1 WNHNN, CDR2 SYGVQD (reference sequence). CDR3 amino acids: CASSDSGVYTDTQYF. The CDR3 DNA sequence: TGCGCCAGCAGTGATTCGGGGGTCTACACAGATACGCAGTATTTT.

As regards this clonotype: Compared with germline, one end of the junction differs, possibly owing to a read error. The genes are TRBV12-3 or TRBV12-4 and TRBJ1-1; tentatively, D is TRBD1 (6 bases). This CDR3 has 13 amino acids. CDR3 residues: CASSLTGRTEAYF. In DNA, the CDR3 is TGTGCCAGCAGTTTAACAGGGCGAACTGAAGCTTACTTT.

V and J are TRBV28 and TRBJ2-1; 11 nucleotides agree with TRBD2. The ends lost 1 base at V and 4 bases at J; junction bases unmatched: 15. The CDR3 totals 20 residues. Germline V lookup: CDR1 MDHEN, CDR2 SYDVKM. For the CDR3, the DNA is TGTGCCAGCAGTTTATTTATACAACTAGCGGGAGTCAGTAGGTACAATGAGCAGTTCTTC. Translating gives CASSLFIQLAGVSRYNEQFF.

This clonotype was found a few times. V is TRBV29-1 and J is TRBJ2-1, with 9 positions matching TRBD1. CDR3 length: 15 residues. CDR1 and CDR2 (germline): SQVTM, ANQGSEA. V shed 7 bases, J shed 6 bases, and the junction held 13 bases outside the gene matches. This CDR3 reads CSATDRGHGFNEQFF. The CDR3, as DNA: TGCAGCGCGACGGACAGGGGTCATGGGTTCAATGAGCAGTTCTTC.

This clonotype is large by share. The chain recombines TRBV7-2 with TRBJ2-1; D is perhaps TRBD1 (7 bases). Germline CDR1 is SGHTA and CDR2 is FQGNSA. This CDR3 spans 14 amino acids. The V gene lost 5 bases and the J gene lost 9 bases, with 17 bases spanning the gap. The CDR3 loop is CASSRGTERSEQFF. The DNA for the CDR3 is TGTGCCAGCAGCCGGGGGACAGAGCGTAGTGAGCAGTTCTTC.

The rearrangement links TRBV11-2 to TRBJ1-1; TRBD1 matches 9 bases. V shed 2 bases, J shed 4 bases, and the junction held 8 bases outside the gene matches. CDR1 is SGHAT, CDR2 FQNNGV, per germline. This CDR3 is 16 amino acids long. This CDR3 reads CASSLSGPTGGTEAFF. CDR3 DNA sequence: TGTGCCAGCAGCTTAAGCGGCCCGACAGGGGGCACTGAAGCTTTCTTT. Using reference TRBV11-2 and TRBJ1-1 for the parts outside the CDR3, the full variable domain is EAGVAQSPRYKIIEKRQSVAFWCNPISGHATLYWYQQILGQGPKLLIQFQNNGVVDDSQLPKDRFSAERLKGVDSTLKIQPAKLEDSAVYLCASSLSGPTGGTEAFFGQGTRLTVV.

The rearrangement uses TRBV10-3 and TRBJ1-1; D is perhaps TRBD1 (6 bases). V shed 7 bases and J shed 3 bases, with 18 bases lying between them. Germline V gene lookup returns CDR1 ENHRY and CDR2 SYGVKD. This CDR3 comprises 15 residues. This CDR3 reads CAIKDNQGIYTEAFF. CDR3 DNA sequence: TGTGCCATCAAAGATAACCAGGGGATTTACACTGAAGCTTTCTTT.

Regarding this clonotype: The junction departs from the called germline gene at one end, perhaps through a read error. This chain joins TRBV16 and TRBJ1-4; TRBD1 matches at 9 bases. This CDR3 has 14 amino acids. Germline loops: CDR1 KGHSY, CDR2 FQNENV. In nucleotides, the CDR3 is TGTGCCAGCACCCAATCTGGACAGGGGGAAAAACTGTTTTTT. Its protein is CASTQSGQGEKLFF.

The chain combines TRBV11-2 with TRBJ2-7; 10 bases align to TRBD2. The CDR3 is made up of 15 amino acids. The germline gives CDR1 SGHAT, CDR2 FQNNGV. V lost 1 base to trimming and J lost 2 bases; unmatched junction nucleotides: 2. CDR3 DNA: TGTGCCAGCAGCTTAGTACTAGCGGGAACCTACGAGCAGTACTTC. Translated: CASSLVLAGTYEQYF.

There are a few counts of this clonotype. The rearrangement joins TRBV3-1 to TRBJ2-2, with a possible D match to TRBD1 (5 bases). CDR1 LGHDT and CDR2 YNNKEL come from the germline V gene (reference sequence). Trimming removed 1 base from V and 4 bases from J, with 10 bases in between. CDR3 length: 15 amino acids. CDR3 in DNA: TGTGCCAGCAGCCAAGTCAGGGTGGCCACCGGGGAGCTGTTTTTT. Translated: CASSQVRVATGELFF.

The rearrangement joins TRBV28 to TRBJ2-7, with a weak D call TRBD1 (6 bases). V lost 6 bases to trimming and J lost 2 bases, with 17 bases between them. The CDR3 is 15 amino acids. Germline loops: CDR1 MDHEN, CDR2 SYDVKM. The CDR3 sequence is CASRIPRGETYEQYF. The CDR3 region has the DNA TGTGCCAGCAGAATTCCCAGGGGCGAGACCTACGAGCAGTACTTC.

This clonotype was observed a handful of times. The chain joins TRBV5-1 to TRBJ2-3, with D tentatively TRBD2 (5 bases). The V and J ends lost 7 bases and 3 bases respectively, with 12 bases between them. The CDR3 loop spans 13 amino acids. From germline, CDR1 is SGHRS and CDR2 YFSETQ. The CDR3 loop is CASFQGGTDTQYF. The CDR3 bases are TGCGCCAGCTTCCAAGGAGGAACAGATACGCAGTATTTT.

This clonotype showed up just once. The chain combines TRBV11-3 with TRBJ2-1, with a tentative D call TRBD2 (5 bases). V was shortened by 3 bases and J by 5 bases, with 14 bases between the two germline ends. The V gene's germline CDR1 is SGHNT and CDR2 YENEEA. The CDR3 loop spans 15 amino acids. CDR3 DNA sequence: TGTGCCAGCAGCTTCGGGATCAAAAGCAACAATGAGCAGTTCTTC. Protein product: CASSFGIKSNNEQFF.

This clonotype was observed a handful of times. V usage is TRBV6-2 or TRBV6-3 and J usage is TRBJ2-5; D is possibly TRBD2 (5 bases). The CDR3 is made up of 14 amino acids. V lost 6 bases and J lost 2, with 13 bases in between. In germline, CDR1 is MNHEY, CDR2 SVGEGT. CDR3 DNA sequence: TGTGCCAGCAGCTTCACTAGTCCTCAAGAGACCCAGTACTTC. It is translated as CASSFTSPQETQYF.